This T cell receptor beta chain is drawn from a study of cytotoxic CD8 clonotypes in ibrutinib-treated CLL. Study context: Once treatment had gone on for a median of around 13 months, range 6 to 36, response samples were drawn. Study-wide results and limits: The public clonotypes identified were infrequent and showed contraction or stability on treatment.

A 1 in 200,000 to 1 in 1 million T cell depth was the sequencing target. Libraries were prepared by immunoSEQ multiplex PCR; TCRdb keeps only in-frame clonotypes and omits some of them. This table holds over 65,000 clones, approximately 70% found once. On this clone itself: Antigen: not known.

The V and J ends lost 0 bases and 8 bases respectively, with 13 bases between them. Per germline, CDR1 MNHEY and CDR2 SVGAGI. The CDR3 is 14 residues long. Sequenced material: PBMCs, taken after 12 months of ibrutinib treatment. This chain joins TRBV6-5 and TRBJ1-2; D not resolved. This TCR was recovered from a human donor with chronic lymphocytic leukemia. The CDR3 sequence: CASSYSRAARGYTF. CDR3 in DNA: TGTGCCAGCAGTTACTCGAGAGCGGCGAGGGGCTACACCTTC.